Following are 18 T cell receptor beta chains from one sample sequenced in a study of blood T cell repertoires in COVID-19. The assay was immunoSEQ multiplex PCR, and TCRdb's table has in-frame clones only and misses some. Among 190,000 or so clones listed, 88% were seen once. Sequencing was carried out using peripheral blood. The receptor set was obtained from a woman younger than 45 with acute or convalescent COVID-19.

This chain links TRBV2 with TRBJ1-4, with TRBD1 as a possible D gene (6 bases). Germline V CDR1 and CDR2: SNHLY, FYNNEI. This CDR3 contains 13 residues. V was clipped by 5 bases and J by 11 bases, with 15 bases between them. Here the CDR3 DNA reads TGTGCCAGCAGTCGTTCTGGGCAGGGGAAACTGTTTTTT. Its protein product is CASSRSGQGKLFF.

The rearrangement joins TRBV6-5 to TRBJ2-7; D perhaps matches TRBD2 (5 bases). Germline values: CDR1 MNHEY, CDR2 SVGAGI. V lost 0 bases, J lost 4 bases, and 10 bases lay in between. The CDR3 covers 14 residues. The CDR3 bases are TGTGCCAGCAGTTACTCCGGAGGACGGTACGAGCAGTACTTC. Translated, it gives CASSYSGGRYEQYF.

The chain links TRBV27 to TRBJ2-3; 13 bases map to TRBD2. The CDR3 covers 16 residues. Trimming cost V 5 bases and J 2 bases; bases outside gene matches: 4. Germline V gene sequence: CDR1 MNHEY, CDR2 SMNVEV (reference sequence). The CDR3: CASSPLAGGPTDTQYF. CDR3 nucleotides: TGTGCCAGCAGTCCACTAGCGGGAGGGCCCACAGATACGCAGTATTTT.

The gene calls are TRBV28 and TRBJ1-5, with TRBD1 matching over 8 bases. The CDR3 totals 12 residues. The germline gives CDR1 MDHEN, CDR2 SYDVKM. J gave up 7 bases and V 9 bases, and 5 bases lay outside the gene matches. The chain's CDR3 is CASTDRDQPQHF. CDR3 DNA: TGTGCCAGTACGGACAGGGACCAGCCCCAGCATTTT.

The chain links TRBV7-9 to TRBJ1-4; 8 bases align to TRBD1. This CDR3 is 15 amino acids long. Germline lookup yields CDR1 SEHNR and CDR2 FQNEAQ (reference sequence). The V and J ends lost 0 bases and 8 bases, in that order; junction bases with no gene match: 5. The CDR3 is CASSLAGGQAEKLFF. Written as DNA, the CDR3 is TGTGCCAGCAGCTTAGCGGGGGGACAGGCCGAAAAACTGTTTTTT. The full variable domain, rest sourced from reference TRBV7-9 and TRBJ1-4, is DTGVSQNPRHKITKRGQNVTFRCDPISEHNRLYWYRQTLGQGPEFLTYFQNEAQLEKSRLLSDRFSAERPKGSFSTLEIQRTEQGDSAMYLCASSLAGGQAEKLFFGSGTQLSVL.

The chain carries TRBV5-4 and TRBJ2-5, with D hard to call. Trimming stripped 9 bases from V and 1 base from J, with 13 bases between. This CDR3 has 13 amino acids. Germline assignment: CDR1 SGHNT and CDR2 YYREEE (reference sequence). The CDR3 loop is CATNYPGQETQYF. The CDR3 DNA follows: TGTGCCACCAATTACCCCGGCCAAGAGACCCAGTACTTC.

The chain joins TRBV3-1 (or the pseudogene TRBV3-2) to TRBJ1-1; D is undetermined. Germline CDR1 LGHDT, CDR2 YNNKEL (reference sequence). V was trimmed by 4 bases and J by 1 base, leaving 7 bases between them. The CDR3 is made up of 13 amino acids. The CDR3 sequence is CASSLEGNTEAFF. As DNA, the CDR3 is TGTGCCAGCAGCCTGGAGGGGAACACTGAAGCTTTCTTT.

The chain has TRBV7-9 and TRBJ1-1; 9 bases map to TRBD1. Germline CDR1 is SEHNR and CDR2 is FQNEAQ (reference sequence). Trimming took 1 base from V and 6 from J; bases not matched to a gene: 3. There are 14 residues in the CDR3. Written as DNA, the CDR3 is TGTGCCAGCAGCTTAGGTGGGACAGGGTCTGAAGCTTTCTTT. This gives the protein CASSLGGTGSEAFF.

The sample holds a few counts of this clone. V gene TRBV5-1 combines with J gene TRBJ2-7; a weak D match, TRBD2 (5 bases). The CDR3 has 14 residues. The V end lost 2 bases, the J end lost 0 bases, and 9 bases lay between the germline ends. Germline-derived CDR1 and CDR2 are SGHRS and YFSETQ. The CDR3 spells CASSFTGNSYEQYF. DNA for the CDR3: TGCGCCAGCAGCTTTACCGGGAACTCCTACGAGCAGTACTTC.

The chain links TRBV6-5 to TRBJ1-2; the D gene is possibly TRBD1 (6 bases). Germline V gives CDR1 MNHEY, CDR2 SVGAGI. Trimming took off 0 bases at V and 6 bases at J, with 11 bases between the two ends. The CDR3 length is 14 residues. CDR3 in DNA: TGTGCCAGCAGTTACTCCCCCGGACAGCATGGCTACACCTTC. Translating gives CASSYSPGQHGYTF.

CDR3 DNA: TGCAGCGTTGAGTCGGCTAGCAGCAATGAGCAGTTCTTC. Its protein product is CSVESASSNEQFF. This rearrangement joins TRBV29-1 to TRBJ2-1; TRBD2 is a possible D gene (5 bases). V dropped 3 bases and J dropped 6 bases, with 12 bases sitting between them. CDR1 and CDR2 (germline): SQVTM, ANQGSEA. CDR3 length: 13 amino acids.

This CDR3 is CATVPTSGKSYNEQFF. DNA of the CDR3: TGTGCCACCGTTCCGACTAGCGGGAAGTCCTACAATGAGCAGTTCTTC. The chain links TRBV27 to TRBJ2-1; TRBD2 matches at 11 bases. CDR3 length: 16 residues. After removal of 10 bases from V and 1 base from J, the junction contained 9 bases not matched to a gene. The germline CDR1 and CDR2 sequences are MNHEY and SMNVEV (reference sequence).

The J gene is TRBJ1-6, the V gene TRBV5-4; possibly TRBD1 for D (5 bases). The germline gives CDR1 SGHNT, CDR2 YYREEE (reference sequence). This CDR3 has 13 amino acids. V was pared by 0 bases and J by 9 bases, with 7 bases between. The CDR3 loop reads CASSLGQFSPLHF. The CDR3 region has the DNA TGTGCCAGCAGCTTGGGACAGTTTTCACCCCTCCACTTT.

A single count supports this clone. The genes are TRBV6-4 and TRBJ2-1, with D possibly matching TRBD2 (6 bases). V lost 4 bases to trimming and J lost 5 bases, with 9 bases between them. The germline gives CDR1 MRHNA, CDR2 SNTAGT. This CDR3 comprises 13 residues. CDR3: CASSGEENNEQFF. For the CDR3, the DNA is TGTGCCAGCAGTGGGGAGGAGAACAATGAGCAGTTCTTC.

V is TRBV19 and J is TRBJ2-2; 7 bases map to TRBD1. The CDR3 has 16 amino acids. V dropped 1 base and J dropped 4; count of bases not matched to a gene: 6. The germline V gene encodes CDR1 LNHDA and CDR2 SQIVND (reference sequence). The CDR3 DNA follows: TGTGCCAGTAGTATAGGCCTCAGGGACAGCACCGGGGAGCTGTTTTTT. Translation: CASSIGLRDSTGELFF.

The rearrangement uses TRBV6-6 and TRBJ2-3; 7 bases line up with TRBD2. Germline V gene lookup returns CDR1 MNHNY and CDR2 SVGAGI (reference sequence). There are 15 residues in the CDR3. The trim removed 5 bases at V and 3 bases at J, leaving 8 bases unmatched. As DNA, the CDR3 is TGTGCCAGCAGTGGTGGCGGGAGTTTAACAGATACGCAGTATTTT. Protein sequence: CASSGGGSLTDTQYF.

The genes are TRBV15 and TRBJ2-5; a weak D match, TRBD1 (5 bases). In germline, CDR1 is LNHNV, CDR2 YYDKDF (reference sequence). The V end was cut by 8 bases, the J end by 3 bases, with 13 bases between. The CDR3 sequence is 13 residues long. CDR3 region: CATERQKKETQYF. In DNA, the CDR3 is TGTGCCACCGAAAGACAGAAAAAAGAGACCCAGTACTTC.

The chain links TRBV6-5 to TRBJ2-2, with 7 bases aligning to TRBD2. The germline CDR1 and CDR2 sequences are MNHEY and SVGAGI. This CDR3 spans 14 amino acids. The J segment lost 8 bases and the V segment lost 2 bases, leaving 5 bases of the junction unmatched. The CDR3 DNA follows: TGTGCCAGCAGTTACAGGGAGGGCCTAGGGGAGCTGTTTTTT. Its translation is CASSYREGLGELFF.